This T cell receptor (beta chain) was captured in a study of graft-versus-host responses after intestinal transplantation. Study in general: The whole recipient group had anti-thymocyte globulin induction followed by tacrolimus and steroids for around three years.

This clone is medium-sized. The study, taken as a whole, reports: In patients with graft-donor T cell macrochimerism, allograft graft-versus-host to host-versus-graft clonal ratios were high.

Germline CDR1 and CDR2: SGHNT and YYREEE (reference sequence). CDR3 size: 16 residues. With 5 bases clipped from V and 0 bases from J, the junction kept 9 bases outside the gene matches. TCRdb's copy holds only in-frame clones and misses some; the assay was immunoSEQ multiplex PCR. The sample holds about 14,000 clones, just under 30% seen once. CFSE-low proliferating responders, CD3+CD4+ and CD3+CD8+, were sorted post-reaction. The input for sequencing was alloreactive CD4+ T cells from a mixed lymphocyte reaction culture, taken before intestinal transplant. Subset noted: CFSE-low proliferating T cells sorted from approximately 6-day pre-transplant mixed lymphocyte reaction (GvH or HvG direction). This sequence was found in a human patient who received an intestinal transplant. V and J are TRBV5-4 and TRBJ2-3; TRBD2 matches 7 bases. CDR3 nucleotide sequence: TGTGCCAGCAGTCCGGCCGGCGGGAGAAGCACAGATACGCAGTATTTT. Amino acid sequence: CASSPAGGRSTDTQYF. Drawing the rest from reference TRBV5-4 and TRBJ2-3, the complete variable domain is ETGVTQSPTHLIKTRGQQVTLRCSSQSGHNTVSWYQQALGQGPQFIFQYYREEENGRGNFPPRFSGLQFPNYSSELNVNALELDDSALYLCASSPAGGRSTDTQYFGPGTRLTVL.